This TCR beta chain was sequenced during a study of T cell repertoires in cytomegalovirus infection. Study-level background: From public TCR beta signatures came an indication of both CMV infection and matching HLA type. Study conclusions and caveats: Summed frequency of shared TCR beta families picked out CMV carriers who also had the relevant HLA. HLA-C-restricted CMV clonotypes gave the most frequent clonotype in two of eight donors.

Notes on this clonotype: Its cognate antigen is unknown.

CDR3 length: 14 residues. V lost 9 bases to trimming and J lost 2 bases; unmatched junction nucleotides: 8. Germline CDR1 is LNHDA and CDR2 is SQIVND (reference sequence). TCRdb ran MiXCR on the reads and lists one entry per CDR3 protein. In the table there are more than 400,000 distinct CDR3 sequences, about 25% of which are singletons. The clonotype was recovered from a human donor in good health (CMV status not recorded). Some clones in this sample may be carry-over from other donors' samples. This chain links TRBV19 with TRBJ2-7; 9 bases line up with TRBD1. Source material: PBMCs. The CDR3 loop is CASADRGSTYEQYF. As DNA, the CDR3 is TGTGCCAGCGCCGACAGGGGGTCCACCTACGAGCAGTACTTC.